These T cell receptor beta chains were read from a single sample in a study of CD8+ T cells in alopecia areata. TCRdb's copy holds only in-frame clones and misses some; the assay was immunoSEQ multiplex PCR. This table has a few hundred thousand clones, roughly two fifths appearing once. The sequenced sample was CD4+ T cells sorted from blood, obtained at approximately week 31, from a patient treated with tofacitinib. The receptors shown here come from a human donor with alopecia areata. Each CDR3 is given with its conserved first and last residue. Each record gives: J gene, clone size, D gene, V gene, CDR3 length, CDR3 protein, CDR3 DNA. The D gene is left open where the match is weak. Some rows mark clone size as missing; the rest say once, few, many or name a class of expanded clone.

TRBJ2-1 few TRBD2 TRBV9 13 CASSLRPGEGQFF TGTGCCAGCAGCTTACGACCGGGGGAGGGGCAGTTCTTC
TRBJ1-1 - - TRBV30 16 CAWSSARDGLDTEAFF TGTGCCTGGAGTTCAGCCCGGGACGGTTTGGACACTGAAGCTTTCTTT
TRBJ2-1 - TRBD2 TRBV15 16 CATSREVRGGRGEQFF TGTGCCACCAGCAGAGAGGTGAGGGGAGGGCGAGGTGAGCAGTTCTTC
TRBJ1-4 few TRBD1 TRBV28 16 CASRPGKGTGNEKLFF TGTGCCAGCAGACCGGGGAAGGGGACAGGGAATGAAAAACTGTTTTTT
TRBJ2-7 few TRBD2 TRBV4-3 15 CASSRAGGLSYEQYF TGCGCCAGCAGCCGAGCGGGAGGCCTCTCCTACGAGCAGTACTTC
TRBJ2-1 once - TRBV11-2 15 CASSSVSSSYNEQFF TGTGCCAGCAGCTCGGTGTCTAGCTCCTACAATGAGCAGTTCTTC
TRBJ1-1 few - TRBV6-1 14 CASSQDAIGGEAFF TGTGCCAGCAGTCAGGACGCCATAGGGGGTGAAGCTTTCTTT
TRBJ1-2 - TRBD1 TRBV6-5 14 CASSRQGPSYGYTF TGTGCCAGCAGTCGACAGGGCCCGAGCTATGGCTACACCTTC
TRBJ1-1 few - TRBV27 10 CASIGTKAFF TGTGCCAGCATCGGGACTAAAGCTTTCTTT
TRBJ1-3 few - TRBV7-6 17 CASSLSPTASSGNTIYF TGTGCCAGCAGCCTAAGCCCGACTGCCAGCTCTGGAAACACCATATATTTT
TRBJ1-4 - TRBD1 TRBV7-9 15 CASSLPDRGIQKLFF TGTGCCAGCAGCTTACCCGACAGGGGAATTCAAAAACTGTTTTTT
TRBJ1-2 - - TRBV11-2 15 CASSLSGPEGSGYTF TGTGCCAGCAGCTTGTCCGGGCCCGAGGGCTCAGGCTACACCTTC
TRBJ1-6 - - TRBV30 17 CAWSLTGYRSYNSPLHF TGTGCCTGGAGTCTCACAGGGTATAGGTCCTATAATTCACCCCTCCACTTT
TRBJ1-2 - TRBD1 TRBV4-1 14 CASSRDRGLGGYTF TGCGCCAGCAGCCGGGACAGGGGGCTTGGTGGCTACACCTTC
TRBJ2-2 - - TRBV27 12 CASSFGPGELFF TGTGCCAGCAGTTTCGGACCCGGGGAGCTGTTTTTT
TRBJ1-2 - - TRBV7-9 14 CASSLGVTNYGYTF TGTGCCAGCAGCTTAGGGGTTACCAACTATGGCTACACCTTC
TRBJ1-6 - - TRBV6-5 15 CASRDDISYNSPLHF TGTGCCAGCAGGGACGATATCTCCTATAATTCACCCCTCCACTTT
TRBJ2-7 - TRBD1 TRBV27 15 CASSPSGGLFYEQYF TGTGCCAGCAGTCCCTCAGGGGGCTTATTCTACGAGCAGTACTTC
TRBJ1-5 - TRBD1 TRBV25-1 14 CASSVTGGDQPQHF TGTGCCAGCAGTGTGACAGGGGGCGATCAGCCCCAGCATTTT
TRBJ1-6 - TRBD1 TRBV9 16 CASSEYVQGAAGTLHF TGTGCCAGCAGCGAATATGTGCAGGGGGCAGCGGGGACCCTCCACTTT
TRBJ2-7 - - TRBV2 12 CASRGTAYEQYF TGTGCCAGCAGGGGGACGGCCTACGAGCAGTACTTC
TRBJ1-2 - - TRBV9 14 CASSVSSSNYGYTF TGTGCCAGCAGCGTAAGCTCTAGTAACTATGGCTACACCTTC
TRBJ1-5 - - TRBV29-1 12 CSVKRSNQPQHF TGCAGCGTTAAGAGAAGCAATCAGCCCCAGCATTTT
TRBJ2-2 - - TRBV25-1 15 CASTRAAGNTGELFF TGTGCCAGCACCCGGGCGGCTGGGAACACCGGGGAGCTGTTTTTT
TRBJ2-1 - TRBD1 TRBV5-5 14 CASSTPGQGARQFF TGTGCCAGCAGTACTCCGGGACAGGGGGCGCGACAGTTCTTC
TRBJ1-2 few - TRBV25-1 11 CASRQTYGYTF TGTGCCAGCAGACAGACGTATGGCTACACCTTC
TRBJ2-7 - - TRBV6-1 15 CASSRGGRDRYEQYF TGTGCCAGCAGTCGGGGCGGGCGGGATAGATACGAGCAGTACTTC
TRBJ1-2 - - TRBV23-1 14 CASSQSGYGYGYTF TGCGCCAGCAGTCAATCAGGATATGGCTATGGCTACACCTTC
TRBJ1-2 - - TRBV7-2 13 CASSSGPEYGYTF TGTGCCAGCAGCTCCGGGCCAGAGTATGGCTACACCTTC
TRBJ1-4 - - TRBV6-5 13 CASSYSFSEKLFF TGTGCCAGCAGTTACTCATTCAGTGAAAAACTGTTTTTT
TRBJ2-5 - TRBD2 TRBV10-3 15 CAIRRTSGIGETQYF TGTGCCATCAGGAGGACTAGCGGGATCGGTGAGACCCAGTACTTC
TRBJ2-7 few - TRBV27 13 CASERHGSHEQYF TGTGCCAGCGAGAGACACGGGAGTCACGAGCAGTACTTC
TRBJ1-1 - TRBD1 TRBV5-1 15 CASSLVQGAGTEAFF TGCGCCAGCAGCTTGGTACAGGGGGCGGGTACTGAAGCTTTCTTT
TRBJ2-1 - - TRBV18 14 CASSPGAGANEQFF TGTGCCAGCTCACCCGGGGCAGGGGCAAATGAGCAGTTCTTC
TRBJ1-5 - - TRBV6-1 15 CASSDPQGSNQPQHF TGTGCCAGCAGTGATCCCCAGGGCTCTAATCAGCCCCAGCATTTT
TRBJ2-7 once - TRBV20-1 10 CSVGIYEQYF TGCAGTGTGGGGATCTACGAGCAGTACTTC
TRBJ2-1 few - TRBV7-9 13 CAGSRGNNNEQFF TGTGCCGGCTCCCGGGGCAACAACAATGAGCAGTTCTTC
TRBJ2-5 - TRBD1 TRBV19 13 CASSTGGRETQYF TGTGCCAGTAGTACAGGGGGCAGGGAGACCCAGTACTTC
TRBJ2-7 - TRBD1 TRBV29-1 13 CSVEGQGFYEQYF TGCAGCGTTGAAGGACAGGGATTCTACGAGCAGTACTTC
TRBJ1-2 few TRBD1 TRBV30 14 CAWSTGGANYGYTF TGTGCCTGGAGTACAGGGGGCGCGAACTATGGCTACACCTTC
TRBJ1-1 many - TRBV7-2 14 CASSAGGAITEAFF TGTGCCAGCAGCGCCGGGGGGGCAATCACTGAAGCTTTCTTT
TRBJ2-3 - - TRBV7-9 15 CASSLGTDPTDTQYF TGTGCCAGCAGCTTGGGGACCGACCCCACAGATACGCAGTATTTT
TRBJ1-5 - TRBD1 TRBV29-1 16 CSVGTMTGGRGQPQHF TGCAGCGTTGGCACCATGACAGGGGGTCGGGGGCAGCCCCAGCATTTT
TRBJ2-3 - TRBD2 TRBV5-1 14 CASSPGGAVDTQYF TGCGCCAGCAGCCCCGGGGGGGCGGTAGATACGCAGTATTTT
TRBJ2-5 - - TRBV7-9 14 CASSYPGPVTTQYF TGTGCCAGCAGCTATCCGGGGCCCGTTACGACCCAGTACTTC
TRBJ1-1 - - TRBV30 13 CAWSVSVNTEAFF TGTGCCTGGAGTGTGTCGGTGAACACTGAAGCTTTCTTT
TRBJ1-2 - TRBD1 TRBV13 16 CASSLRDRVTFGGYTF TGTGCCAGCAGCTTACGGGACAGGGTTACATTCGGTGGCTACACCTTC
TRBJ2-1 - TRBD1 TRBV11-2 14 CASSLDRSNNEQFF TGTGCCAGCAGCTTGGACAGGTCCAACAATGAGCAGTTCTTC
TRBJ2-3 - - TRBV9 12 CASSPALDTQYF TGTGCCAGCAGCCCAGCTTTAGATACGCAGTATTTT
TRBJ1-4 many TRBD1 TRBV5-1 17 CASSWGQGTATNEKLFF TGCGCCAGCAGCTGGGGTCAGGGGACAGCAACTAATGAAAAACTGTTTTTT
TRBJ2-5 - - TRBV7-2 13 CASSPSRAGTQYF TGTGCCAGCAGCCCGTCCCGCGCCGGGACCCAGTACTTC
TRBJ1-2 - - TRBV13 14 CASSLGRGRAGYTF TGTGCCAGCAGCTTAGGCAGGGGACGGGCTGGCTACACCTTC
TRBJ2-7 - - TRBV6-5 13 CASSFPGSYEQYF TGTGCCAGCAGTTTTCCGGGGTCCTACGAGCAGTACTTC